The T cell receptor beta chain under discussion was sequenced for a study of cytomegalovirus exposure and HLA in healthy donors. Trimming cost V 2 bases and J 3 bases, with 10 bases left between them. This CDR3 is built from 13 residues. CDR1 is GTSNPN and CDR2 is SVGIG in the germline V gene (reference sequence). Only one count was recorded for this clone. 13 Jbeta primers and 60 Vbeta primers were used for the PCR. Assay: immunoSEQ multiplex PCR; the TCRdb copy retains only in-frame clones and omits some. The sample records some 120,000 clones, approximately 81% being singletons. The TCR was taken from a man in his late teens or twenties in good health and CMV-seropositive. Sequencing was carried out using PBMCs. This chain connects TRBV30 to TRBJ1-1; D gene ambiguous. DNA for the CDR3: TGTGCCTGGAGTCTCCCGTCGGACACTGAAGCTTTCTTT. Protein sequence: CAWSLPSDTEAFF.